This TCR beta chain appears in the sequencing data of a study of CD8 T cells in ankylosing spondylitis. V dropped 3 bases and J dropped 10; count of bases not matched to a gene: 12. The CDR3 is 14 residues long. The germline V gene encodes CDR1 SGHTA and CDR2 FQGNSA. Libraries for TCR beta were made by quantitative 5'-RACE with molecular barcodes. One entry per CDR3 protein results from TCRdb running MiXCR on the 5' RACE reads. Seen here are around 490,000 distinct CDR3 sequences, about 5.7% observed once, and the top ten hold around 3.4%. Points on this clonotype: Its antigen is as yet unknown.

Findings and caveats of the study: According to the report, clones linked to the disease were significantly enriched in matched synovial fluid samples taken from ankylosing spondylitis patients. Among TCR beta sequences, a motif of several highly homologous variants appeared characteristic of ankylosing spondylitis blood.

The chain couples TRBV7-2 to TRBJ2-7, with TRBD2 matching over 7 bases. This TCR derives from a male donor with ankylosing spondylitis. Sequenced: blood, either unsorted or a sorted T cell fraction (not recorded which). The CDR3 sequence is CASSLGVASGIQYF. CDR3 coding DNA: TGTGCCAGCAGCTTGGGGGTTGCGAGCGGGATTCAGTACTTC.